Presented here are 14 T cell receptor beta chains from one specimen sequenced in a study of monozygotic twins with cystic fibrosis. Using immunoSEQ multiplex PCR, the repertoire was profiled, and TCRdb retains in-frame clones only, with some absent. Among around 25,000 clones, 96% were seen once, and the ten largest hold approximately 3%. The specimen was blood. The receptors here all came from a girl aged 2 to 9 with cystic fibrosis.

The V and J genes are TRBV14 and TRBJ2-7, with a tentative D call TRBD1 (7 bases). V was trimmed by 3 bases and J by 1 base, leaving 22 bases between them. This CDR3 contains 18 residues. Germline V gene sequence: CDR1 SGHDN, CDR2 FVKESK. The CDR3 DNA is TGTGCCAGCAGCCACCCGCGAGGCAGACAGGGAGGATCCTACGAGCAGTACTTC. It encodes CASSHPRGRQGGSYEQYF. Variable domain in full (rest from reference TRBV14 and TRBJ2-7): EAGVTQFPSHSVIEKGQTVTLRCDPISGHDNLYWYRRVMGKEIKFLLHFVKESKQDESGMPNNRFLAERTGGTYSTLKVQPAELEDSGVYFCASSHPRGRQGGSYEQYFGPGTRLTVT.

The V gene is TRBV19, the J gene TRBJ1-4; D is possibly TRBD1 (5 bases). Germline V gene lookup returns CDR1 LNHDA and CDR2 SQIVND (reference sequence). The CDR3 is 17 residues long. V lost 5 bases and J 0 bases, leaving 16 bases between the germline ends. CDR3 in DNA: TGTGCCAGTAGTCCCCGGGGAGGGGAAGCAACTAATGAAAAACTGTTTTTT. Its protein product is CASSPRGGEATNEKLFF.

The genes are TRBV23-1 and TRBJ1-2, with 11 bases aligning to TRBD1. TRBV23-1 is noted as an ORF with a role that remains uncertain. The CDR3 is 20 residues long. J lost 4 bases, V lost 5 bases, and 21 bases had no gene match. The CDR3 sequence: CASSSPRLGQGARNGYGYTF. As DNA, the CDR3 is TGCGCCAGCAGTTCACCACGCCTTGGACAGGGGGCGAGAAACGGCTATGGCTACACCTTC.

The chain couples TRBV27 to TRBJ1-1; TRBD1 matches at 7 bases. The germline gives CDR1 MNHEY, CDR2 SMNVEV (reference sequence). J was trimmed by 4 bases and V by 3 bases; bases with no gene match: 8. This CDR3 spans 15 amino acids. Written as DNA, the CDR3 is TGTGCCAGCAGTTTGTACACAGGGGCGAGCACTGAAGCTTTCTTT. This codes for CASSLYTGASTEAFF.

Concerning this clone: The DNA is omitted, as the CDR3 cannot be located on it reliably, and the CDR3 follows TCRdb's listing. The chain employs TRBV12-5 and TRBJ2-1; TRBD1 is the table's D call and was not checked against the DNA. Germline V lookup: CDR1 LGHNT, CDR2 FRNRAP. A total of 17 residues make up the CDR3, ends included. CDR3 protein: CASGLGMGQGVYNEQFF.

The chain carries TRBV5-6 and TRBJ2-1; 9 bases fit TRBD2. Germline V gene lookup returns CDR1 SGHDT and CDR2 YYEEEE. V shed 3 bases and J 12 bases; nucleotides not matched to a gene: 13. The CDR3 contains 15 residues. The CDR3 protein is CASSSSGRTPDWQFF. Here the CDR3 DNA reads TGTGCCAGCAGCTCCAGCGGGAGGACCCCAGATTGGCAGTTCTTC.

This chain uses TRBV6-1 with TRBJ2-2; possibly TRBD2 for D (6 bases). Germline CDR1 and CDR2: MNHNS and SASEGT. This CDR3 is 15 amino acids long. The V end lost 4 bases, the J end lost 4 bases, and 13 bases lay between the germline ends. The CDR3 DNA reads TGTGCCAGCAGTGGACTAGTAAGGGGCACCGGGGAGCTGTTTTTT. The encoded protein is CASSGLVRGTGELFF.

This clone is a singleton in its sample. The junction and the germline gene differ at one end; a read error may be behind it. DNA of the CDR3: TGTGCCAGCAGTTTTCGGGACTATAATGAAATACTGTTTTTT. Its translation is CASSFRDYNEILFF. The rearrangement joins TRBV28 to TRBJ1-4, with D possibly being TRBD1 (5 bases). The CDR3 has 14 residues. Germline CDR1 MDHEN, CDR2 SYDVKM.

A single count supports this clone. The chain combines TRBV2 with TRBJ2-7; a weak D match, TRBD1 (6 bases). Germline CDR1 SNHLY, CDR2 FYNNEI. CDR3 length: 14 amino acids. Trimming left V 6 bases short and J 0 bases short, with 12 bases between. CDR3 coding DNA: TGTGCCAGCAGCCTGGACAGCCTCTCCTACGAGCAGTACTTC. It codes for CASSLDSLSYEQYF.

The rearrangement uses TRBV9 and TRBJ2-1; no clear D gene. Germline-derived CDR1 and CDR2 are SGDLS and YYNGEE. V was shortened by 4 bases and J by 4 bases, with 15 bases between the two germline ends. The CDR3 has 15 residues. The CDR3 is CASSSSLGLYNEQFF. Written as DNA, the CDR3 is TGTGCCAGCAGCTCGAGCCTTGGGCTATACAATGAGCAGTTCTTC.

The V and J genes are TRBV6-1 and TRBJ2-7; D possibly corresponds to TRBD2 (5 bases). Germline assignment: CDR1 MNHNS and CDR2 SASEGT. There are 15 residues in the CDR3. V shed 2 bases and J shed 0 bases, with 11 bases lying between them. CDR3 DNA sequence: TGTGCCAGCAGTGAAATTGGCGGGTTCTCCTACGAGCAGTACTTC. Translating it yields CASSEIGGFSYEQYF.

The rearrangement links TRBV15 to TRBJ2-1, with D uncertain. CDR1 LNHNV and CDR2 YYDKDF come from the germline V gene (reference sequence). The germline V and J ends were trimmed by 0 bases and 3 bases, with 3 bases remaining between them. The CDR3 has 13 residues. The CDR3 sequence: CATSRDYYNEQFF. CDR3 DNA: TGTGCCACCAGCAGAGACTACTACAATGAGCAGTTCTTC.

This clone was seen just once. In DNA, the CDR3 is TGTGCCAGTTCCCGGACGAACGACGCGGATACGCAGTATTTT. It specifies CASSRTNDADTQYF. The V call is TRBV19, the J call TRBJ2-3; D unresolved. This CDR3 region has 14 residues. Trimming shortened V by 8 bases and J by 6 bases, and 18 bases separated the two germline ends. Germline-derived CDR1 and CDR2 are LNHDA and SQIVND (reference sequence).

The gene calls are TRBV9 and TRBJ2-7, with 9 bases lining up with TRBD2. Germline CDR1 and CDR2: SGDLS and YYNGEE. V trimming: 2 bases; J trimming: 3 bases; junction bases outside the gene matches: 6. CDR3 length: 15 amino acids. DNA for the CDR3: TGTGCCAGCAGCGTGGGGGGGACTAGCAGCTACGAGCAGTACTTC. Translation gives CASSVGGTSSYEQYF.